Detailed here is one T cell receptor beta chain. Its antigen remains unknown. The sample comes from a study of blood T cells in healthy people across ages. The study's findings and limits: Observed TCR beta diversity per million T cells went down as age went up. This fall followed a roughly linear course with age.

Combining a sample-barcoded 5' primer with a J-beta primer mix, a second PCR ran for about 6 to 11 cycles. Unique molecular identifiers of 12 random nucleotides labeled each cDNA. TCRdb fed the 5' RACE reads into MiXCR, producing one record per CDR3 protein. This table holds about 1.7 million distinct CDR3 sequences, approximately 30% found once. There are 12 residues in the CDR3. Trimming stripped 6 bases from V and 14 bases from J, with 14 bases between. The germline CDR1 and CDR2 sequences are KGHSH and LQKENI. The sequenced material came from blood. The rearrangement links TRBV18 to TRBJ1-6, with TRBD1 as a possible D gene (5 bases). This sequence was found in a woman between 25 and 40 years old in good health. The CDR3 DNA reads TGTGCCAGCTCGTCCTTGGGGGATACCCTCCACTTT. The encoded protein is CASSSLGDTLHF.